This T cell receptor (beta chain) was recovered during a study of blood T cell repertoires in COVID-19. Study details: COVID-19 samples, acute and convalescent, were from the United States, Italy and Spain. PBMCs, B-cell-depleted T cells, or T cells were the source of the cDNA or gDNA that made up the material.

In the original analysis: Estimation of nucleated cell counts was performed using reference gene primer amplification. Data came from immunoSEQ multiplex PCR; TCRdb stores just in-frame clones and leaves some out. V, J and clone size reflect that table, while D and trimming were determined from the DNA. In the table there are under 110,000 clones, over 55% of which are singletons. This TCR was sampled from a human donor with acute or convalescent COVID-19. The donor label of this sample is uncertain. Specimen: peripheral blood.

The CDR3 DNA sequence: TGTGCCAGCAGTCGTCTGATGGCCTCAAGCACTGAAGCTTTCTTT. Encoded protein: CASSRLMASSTEAFF. The genes are TRBV6-2 or TRBV6-3 and TRBJ1-1; D not certain. The germline V gene has CDR1 MNHEY and CDR2 SVGEGT. V was cut by 5 bases and J by 4 bases, with 17 bases left in between. The CDR3 has 15 residues.